A single sample gave rise to the 28 T cell receptor beta chains below, sequenced in a study of blood T cells in healthy people across ages. With a J-beta primer mix and a sample-barcoded 5' primer, a second PCR ran about 7 to 11 cycles. MiXCR, run by TCRdb on the 5' RACE reads, gives a single entry per CDR3 protein. The table records over 450,000 distinct CDR3 sequences, around 24% of them present only once. The data were also submitted as part of a second study, on T cells of mothers and their children.

Sequenced input: blood. The receptors were sampled from a boy between 5 and 17 years old in good health.

This clonotype was seen only once. The gene calls are TRBV3-1 and TRBJ1-1; unclear D gene. The CDR3 runs to 13 residues. Trimming pared 7 bases from V and 8 bases from J, leaving 17 bases between. Germline CDR1 reads LGHDT; CDR2 reads YNNKEL (reference sequence). This CDR3 is CASILGSPDEAFF. The CDR3 nucleotides read TGTGCCAGCATCCTTGGTTCGCCCGACGAAGCTTTCTTT.

This clonotype has more than one count but fewer than ten. The rearrangement uses TRBV4-3 and TRBJ2-3; D unclear. V lost 0 bases, J lost 0 bases, and 13 bases lay in between. Germline loops: CDR1 LGHNA, CDR2 YSLEER. This CDR3 spans 17 amino acids. CDR3 nucleotides: TGCGCCAGCAGCCAAGATTACGTGGACCCTAGCACAGATACGCAGTATTTT. Protein: CASSQDYVDPSTDTQYF.

This clonotype was counted a few times. The V gene is TRBV28, the J gene TRBJ2-3, with D perhaps given as TRBD1 or TRBD2 (5 bases each). This CDR3 region has 15 residues. Deletions cut 7 bases from V and 8 bases from J, with 22 bases between. CDR1 and CDR2 from the germline V gene are MDHEN and SYDVKM. CDR3 loop: CASTQPVGAGSTQYF. The CDR3 nucleotides are TGTGCCAGCACTCAACCTGTCGGGGCTGGATCTACGCAGTATTTT.

In its sample, this clonotype was seen a few times. The chain uses TRBV4-3 and TRBJ1-1; D unclear. CDR1 is LGHNA, CDR2 YSLEER, per germline. V was clipped by 4 bases and J by 1 base, with 10 bases between them. The CDR3 sequence is 14 residues long. CDR3 nucleotide sequence: TGCGCCAGCAGCCTTGGGTGGGGGAACACTGAAGCTTTCTTT. Translation gives CASSLGWGNTEAFF.

This clonotype was counted a few times. V and J are TRBV5-5 and TRBJ2-5, with a possible D match to TRBD2 (6 bases). The closer fit of TRBJ2-7 to the DNA end suggests the J call may be wrong. Germline CDR1 reads SGHKS; CDR2 reads YYEKEE (reference sequence). The length of the CDR3 is 13 residues. The CDR3 protein is CASSVGLDYEQYF. The DNA for the CDR3 is TGTGCCAGCAGCGTGGGACTGGACTACGAGCAGTACTTC.

In this sample, this clonotype turned up a few times. The chain carries TRBV7-9 and TRBJ2-3; D unclear. Germline values: CDR1 SEHNR, CDR2 FQNEAQ (reference sequence). V was cut by 5 bases and J by 1 base, with 13 bases left in between. The CDR3 is 15 residues long. CDR3 loop: CASSHARAGTDTQYF. Here the CDR3 DNA reads TGTGCCAGCAGCCATGCACGGGCGGGCACAGATACGCAGTATTTT.

The sample holds a few counts of this clonotype. V is TRBV4-1 and J is TRBJ1-1; no definite D call. The CDR3 has 14 amino acids. The V gene's germline CDR1 is MGHRA and CDR2 YSYEKL. Trimming shortened V by 2 bases and J by 0 bases, and 7 bases separated the two germline ends. The CDR3 sequence is CASSQTPLNTEAFF. DNA of the CDR3: TGCGCCAGCAGCCAAACTCCCCTGAACACTGAAGCTTTCTTT.

V and J are TRBV6-2 or TRBV6-3 and TRBJ2-3; 11 bases are shared with TRBD2. Germline V gene data show CDR1 as MNHEY and CDR2 as SVGEGT. V shed 9 bases and J 6 bases; nucleotides not matched to a gene: 11. CDR3 size: 15 residues. The CDR3, as DNA: TGTGCCAGTAGAACGACTAGCGGGGAGACGGATACGCAGTATTTT. It yields the protein CASRTTSGETDTQYF.

Only a few counts were recorded for this clonotype. The chain recombines TRBV28 with TRBJ1-5, with 9 positions matching TRBD1. Germline assignment: CDR1 MDHEN and CDR2 SYDVKM. The CDR3 spans 16 residues. With V trimmed by 7 bases and J by 1 base, 8 bases remained unmatched. The CDR3 reads CASIAGQGISNQPQHF. The CDR3 region has the DNA TGTGCCAGCATCGCCGGACAGGGGATAAGCAATCAGCCCCAGCATTTT.

The chain joins TRBV27 to TRBJ2-1; D is possibly TRBD2 (6 bases). This CDR3 region has 14 residues. V lost 5 bases and J lost 6, with 14 bases in between. The V gene's germline CDR1 is MNHEY and CDR2 SMNVEV (reference sequence). CDR3 nucleotide sequence: TGTGCCAGCAGTCCACTAACTAGCTCCAATGAGCAGTTCTTC. Translated: CASSPLTSSNEQFF.

The chain employs TRBV20-1 and TRBJ2-1; D ambiguous. Trimming took off 0 bases at V and 4 bases at J, with 10 bases between the two ends. This CDR3 is 14 amino acids long. Germline CDR1 is DFQATT and CDR2 is SNEGSKA (reference sequence). In DNA, the CDR3 is TGCAGTGCTAGAGATTGGGTAGGGTACAATGAGCAGTTCTTC. Its translation is CSARDWVGYNEQFF.

The chain employs TRBV9 and TRBJ1-1, with D unclear. This CDR3 has 14 amino acids. Trimming shortened V by 0 bases and J by 2 bases, and 8 bases separated the two germline ends. Per the germline V gene, CDR1 is SGDLS and CDR2 is YYNGEE. CDR3 bases: TGTGCCAGCAGCGTAGATTTGACTAACACTGAAGCTTTCTTT. Protein: CASSVDLTNTEAFF.

V usage is TRBV12-3 or TRBV12-4 and J usage is TRBJ2-1, with 8 positions matching TRBD2. V dropped 5 bases and J dropped 5; count of bases not matched to a gene: 14. The CDR3 is 17 residues long. CDR3 coding DNA: TGTGCCAGCAGTCCCTGGATGGGCGGGAGGTCCCACAATGAGCAGTTCTTC. This gives the protein CASSPWMGGRSHNEQFF.

The sample holds many counts of this clonotype. As DNA, the CDR3 is TGTGCCAGCAGGAAGGCGCTGAACACTGAAGCTTTCTTT. Its translation: CASRKALNTEAFF. V gene TRBV7-8 combines with J gene TRBJ1-1; no definite D call. The CDR3 has 13 residues. V was trimmed by 6 bases and J by 0 bases, leaving 8 bases between them. CDR1 is SGHVS and CDR2 is FQNEAQ in the germline V gene.

This rearrangement joins TRBV18 to TRBJ1-1; unclear D gene. Germline values: CDR1 KGHSH, CDR2 LQKENI. V dropped 1 base and J dropped 1 base, with 10 bases sitting between them. The CDR3 spans 15 residues. The CDR3 sequence: CASSPLLAENTEAFF. The CDR3 bases are TGTGCCAGCTCACCACTGCTTGCGGAGAACACTGAAGCTTTCTTT.

The gene calls are TRBV12-3 or TRBV12-4 and TRBJ1-2; 9 nucleotides match TRBD1. The CDR3 runs to 15 residues. The V segment lost 6 bases and the J segment 7 bases; nucleotides outside the gene matches: 12. The CDR3 region is CASSPGGTGICGYTF. The CDR3 DNA reads TGTGCCAGCAGCCCGGGGGGGACAGGGATCTGTGGCTACACCTTC.

This chain links TRBV12-3 or TRBV12-4 with TRBJ1-5, with TRBD1 identical over 9 bases. V dropped 4 bases and J dropped 0; count of bases not matched to a gene: 10. CDR3 length: 18 residues. CDR3 coding DNA: TGTGCCAGCAGTTCCGTAGGACAGGGGAAAAGTAGCAATCAGCCCCAGCATTTT. Encoded protein: CASSSVGQGKSSNQPQHF.

The V and J genes are TRBV7-9 and TRBJ2-4, with a weak D call TRBD2 (7 bases). V was clipped by 5 bases and J by 0 bases, with 17 bases between them. Germline-derived CDR1 and CDR2 are SEHNR and FQNEAQ (reference sequence). This CDR3 has 17 residues. Here the CDR3 reads CASSPSGQPLAKNIQYF. In DNA form, the CDR3 reads TGTGCCAGCAGCCCTAGCGGACAGCCCTTAGCCAAAAACATTCAGTACTTC.

The J gene is TRBJ2-3, the V gene TRBV28; 11 bases align to TRBD2. Per the germline V gene, CDR1 is MDHEN and CDR2 is SYDVKM. The V gene end was trimmed by 5 bases and the J gene end by 3 bases; junction bases not matched to a gene: 7. This CDR3 comprises 16 residues. The CDR3 DNA follows: TGTGCCAGCAGTCCCCGACTAGCGGGGTTAACAGATACGCAGTATTTT. It yields the protein CASSPRLAGLTDTQYF.

The chain recombines TRBV5-1 with TRBJ2-2; D tentatively fits TRBD1 or TRBD2 (6 bases each). This CDR3 is built from 16 residues. In germline, CDR1 is SGHRS, CDR2 YFSETQ. Trimming removed 0 bases from V and 5 bases from J, with 14 bases in between. This chain's CDR3 is CASSLVAGAGTGELFF. The CDR3 bases are TGCGCCAGCAGCTTGGTGGCAGGGGCGGGAACCGGGGAGCTGTTTTTT.

This clonotype has a handful of counts. The rearrangement joins TRBV21-1 to TRBJ1-5; no check of the table's D call, TRBD1, against the DNA was made. TRBV21-1 is a listed pseudogene. This CDR3 comprises 12 residues. This chain's CDR3 is CASSVRGQPQHF. The CDR3 coding sequence is TGTGCCAGCAGCGTGAGGGGTCAGCCCCAGCATTTT.

Turning to this clonotype: Because the CDR3 is missing its conserved closing phenylalanine or tryptophan, this is likely a read error. V is TRBV7-9 and J is TRBJ2-1; a possible D gene is TRBD2 (7 bases). Trimming left V 5 bases short and J 5 bases short, with 19 bases between. The CDR3 is 16 amino acids. Germline assignment: CDR1 SEHNR and CDR2 FQNEAQ (reference sequence). CDR3: CASSPKAGTRDNEQFS. The CDR3 DNA reads as TGTGCCAGCAGCCCCAAAGCGGGGACACGGGACAATGAGCAGTTCTCC.

This clonotype appeared a few times. The chain combines TRBV6-2 or TRBV6-3 with TRBJ2-5; D gene unclear. CDR1 and CDR2 from the germline V gene are MNHEY and SVGEGT. This CDR3 is 14 amino acids long. V dropped 4 bases and J dropped 2 bases, with 11 bases sitting between them. The CDR3 reads CASSSYGDQETQYF. DNA of the CDR3: TGTGCCAGCAGTTCCTACGGTGATCAAGAGACCCAGTACTTC.

The chain links TRBV20-1 to TRBJ2-5; 9 bases map to TRBD2. The J call is uncertain, as TRBJ2-7 better fits the DNA end. The CDR3 has 16 amino acids. Germline lookup yields CDR1 DFQATT and CDR2 SNEGSKA (reference sequence). CDR3: CSARLAGLTLTYEQYF. The CDR3 DNA follows: TGCAGTGCTAGACTAGCGGGACTAACCCTAACCTACGAGCAGTACTTC.

CDR3 protein: CATSDLVHEQYV. The CDR3 region has the DNA TGTGCCACCAGTGATTTGGTACACGAGCAGTACGTC. J is TRBJ2-7 and V is TRBV24-1, with D unresolved. This CDR3 is 12 amino acids long. CDR1 and CDR2 (germline): KGHDR, SFDVKD. V lost 0 bases, J lost 5 bases, and 4 bases lay in between.

The chain joins TRBV7-6 to TRBJ2-7; D may be TRBD2 (5 bases). The CDR3 is made up of 14 amino acids. V was cut by 2 bases and J by 2 bases, with 10 bases left in between. The germline V gene encodes CDR1 SGHVS and CDR2 FNYEAQ. CDR3 sequence reads: CASSLHGSPYEQYF. The CDR3 DNA reads TGTGCCAGCAGCTTACATGGGAGTCCCTACGAGCAGTACTTC.

This clonotype was seen a few times. The chain has TRBV18 and TRBJ2-7, with TRBD2 matching over 8 bases. The CDR3 length is 16 residues. V was pared by 0 bases and J by 1 base, with 5 bases of the junction left unmatched. Germline V gene sequence: CDR1 KGHSH, CDR2 LQKENI. The CDR3 loop is CASSPPGGGKSYEQYF. Written as DNA, the CDR3 is TGTGCCAGCTCACCACCAGGCGGGGGGAAGTCCTACGAGCAGTACTTC.

The rearrangement joins TRBV5-6 to TRBJ2-3; the D is unclear. The CDR3 covers 16 residues. The V gene lost 4 bases and the J gene lost 2 bases, with 17 bases spanning the gap. Germline V gene data show CDR1 as SGHDT and CDR2 as YYEEEE. In DNA, the CDR3 is TGTGCCAGCAGCCAAAAAACAAGACGGCCCACAGATACGCAGTATTTT. This translates into CASSQKTRRPTDTQYF.